The TCR beta chain under discussion was sequenced for a study of regulatory T cells in long-lasting Graves disease. Study-wide points: With 2,500 to 3,500 shared public clonotypes, persistent patients exceeded new patients, who shared about a thousand. Persistent disease preferred TRBV28, TRBJ1-2 and TRBJ2-5; new disease, TRBV20-1 and TRBJ2-1.

The table lists this clonotype with a few counts. Its antigen is as yet unknown. Indicated time point: newly diagnosed GD, antithyroid drugs for less than 3 months. PBMCs provided the RNA from which the TCR library was made. Arm-PCR with iRepertoire HTBI primers amplified the CDR3 regions for these TCR beta libraries. MiXCR, run by TCRdb on the multiplex PCR reads, gives a single entry per CDR3 protein. The repertoire includes about 620,000 distinct CDR3 sequences, roughly 15% of them detected once, and 15% to 20% sits in the top ten. Trimming stripped 7 bases from V and 3 bases from J, with 12 bases between. The CDR3 is 13 amino acids. CDR1 is LNHDA, CDR2 SQIVND, per germline (reference sequence). These same records also appear under a second study, on T cells in Graves' hyperthyroidism and ophthalmopathy. As that report states: Newly diagnosed hyperthyroidism patients aged 18 to 65 years had disease lasting under 2 months. TCR CDR3 regions were first amplified by RT-PCR with HTBI primers.

The chain employs TRBV19 and TRBJ2-5; a possible D gene is TRBD1 (5 bases). The sequence was obtained from a woman in her twenties or thirties with Graves disease. This specimen was peripheral blood mononuclear cells (PBMCs), taken at new diagnosis, from a patient treated with antithyroid drugs. The CDR3, as DNA: TGTGCCAGTAAGAACAGGCCAGAAGAGACCCAGTACTTC. Protein: CASKNRPEETQYF.